This entry lists 22 T cell receptor beta chains sequenced from one sample in a study of control samples from healthy donors and cancer patients. Libraries were prepared by immunoSEQ multiplex PCR; TCRdb keeps only in-frame clonotypes and omits some of them. The sample comprises 350,000 to 450,000 clones, around nine tenths of which are singletons, and over 5.5% rests with the top ten. Sequences were obtained from PBMCs. These TCRs come from a man in his forties or fifties with head and neck cancer.

The gene calls are TRBV27 and TRBJ1-2; D might be TRBD1 (5 bases). The CDR3 spans 14 residues. Trimming pared 1 base from V and 2 bases from J, leaving 8 bases between. CDR1 is MNHEY, CDR2 SMNVEV, per germline (reference sequence). This CDR3 reads CASSLFRDNYGYTF. CDR3 nucleotide sequence: TGTGCCAGCAGTTTATTTAGGGACAACTATGGCTACACCTTC.

The gene calls are TRBV5-1 and TRBJ1-5; 9 nucleotides agree with TRBD1. Per germline, CDR1 SGHRS and CDR2 YFSETQ. With 4 bases clipped from V and 6 bases from J, the junction kept 8 bases outside the gene matches. The CDR3 runs to 15 residues. CDR3 DNA: TGCGCCAGCAGCGCTAGCGGGACAGGGAGTCAGCCCCAGCATTTT. This sequence encodes CASSASGTGSQPQHF. Drawing the rest from reference TRBV5-1 and TRBJ1-5, the complete variable domain is KAGVTQTPRYLIKTRGQQVTLSCSPISGHRSVSWYQQTPGQGLQFLFEYFSETQRNKGNFPGRFSGRQFSNSRSEMNVSTLELGDSALYLCASSASGTGSQPQHFGDGTRLSIL.

The chain couples TRBV27 to TRBJ1-1, with D uncertain. The ends were cut back, 5 bases at V and 1 base at J, with 8 bases in the middle. The CDR3 is 13 residues long. Germline V gives CDR1 MNHEY, CDR2 SMNVEV (reference sequence). CDR3 loop: CASSPIGNTEAFF. The DNA of the CDR3 is TGTGCCAGCAGTCCGATAGGGAACACTGAAGCTTTCTTT.

V and J are TRBV6-6 and TRBJ2-7, with a weak D call TRBD1 (5 bases). This CDR3 spans 16 amino acids. Germline CDR1 MNHNY, CDR2 SVGAGI (reference sequence). V gave up 0 bases and J gave up 0 bases, with 12 bases separating them. CDR3 sequence: CASSYSRQSLSYEQYF. CDR3 DNA: TGTGCCAGCAGTTACTCGAGACAGTCCCTCTCCTACGAGCAGTACTTC.

The CDR3 region is CASSVRGADTQYF. The CDR3 bases are TGTGCCAGCAGCGTCCGGGGGGCAGATACGCAGTATTTT. The chain carries TRBV9 and TRBJ2-3; 7 bases map to TRBD2. The CDR3 spans 13 residues. CDR1 and CDR2 (germline): SGDLS, YYNGEE. V dropped 2 bases and J dropped 4; count of bases not matched to a gene: 1.

The J gene is TRBJ1-1, the V gene TRBV5-1; possible D gene TRBD1, 6 bases. This CDR3 has 14 amino acids. V dropped 4 bases and J dropped 3 bases, with 13 bases sitting between them. Germline CDR1 is SGHRS and CDR2 is YFSETQ. As DNA, the CDR3 is TGCGCCAGCAGCCTGGGGGGCATCGACACTGAAGCTTTCTTT. Encoded protein: CASSLGGIDTEAFF. The full variable domain, rest sourced from reference TRBV5-1 and TRBJ1-1, is KAGVTQTPRYLIKTRGQQVTLSCSPISGHRSVSWYQQTPGQGLQFLFEYFSETQRNKGNFPGRFSGRQFSNSRSEMNVSTLELGDSALYLCASSLGGIDTEAFFGQGTRLTVV.

J is TRBJ1-1 and V is TRBV19; 9 positions match TRBD1. Trimming took 5 bases from V and 4 from J; bases not matched to a gene: 5. This CDR3 contains 14 residues. Per the germline V gene, CDR1 is LNHDA and CDR2 is SQIVND (reference sequence). The CDR3 region has the DNA TGTGCCAGTAGTTCCCGACAGGGGGGCACTGAAGCTTTCTTT. Translating it yields CASSSRQGGTEAFF.

The rearrangement uses TRBV14 and TRBJ1-2; D is unclear. CDR1 is SGHDN, CDR2 FVKESK, per germline. The CDR3 contains 14 residues. The ends were cut back, 0 bases at V and 4 bases at J, with 9 bases in the middle. The CDR3 loop is CASSQEPRLYGYTF. The DNA of the CDR3 is TGTGCCAGCAGCCAAGAACCGAGACTCTATGGCTACACCTTC. Together with reference TRBV14 and TRBJ1-2, the CDR3 gives the full variable domain: EAGVTQFPSHSVIEKGQTVTLRCDPISGHDNLYWYRRVMGKEIKFLLHFVKESKQDESGMPNNRFLAERTGGTYSTLKVQPAELEDSGVYFCASSQEPRLYGYTFGSGTRLTVV.

This chain connects TRBV19 to TRBJ2-3, with 10 bases fitting TRBD2. The CDR3 runs 16 residues. Germline trimming cut 6 bases from V and 2 bases from J; bases unmatched to any gene: 8. Looked up from germline, CDR1 is LNHDA and CDR2 is SQIVND (reference sequence). The CDR3 coding sequence is TGTGCCAGTAGCACCGGACTAGCGGCCCCCACAGATACGCAGTATTTT. It encodes CASSTGLAAPTDTQYF.

This clone was counted once. This chain joins TRBV9 and TRBJ1-6; tentatively, D is TRBD1 (5 bases). Between the trimmed V and J ends, which lost 5 bases and 6 bases, there was a span of 6 bases. The CDR3 runs 12 residues. The germline gives CDR1 SGDLS, CDR2 YYNGEE. CDR3 sequence reads: CASRQGNSPLHF. The CDR3 DNA follows: TGTGCCAGCAGGCAGGGTAATTCACCCCTCCACTTT.

The genes are TRBV14 and TRBJ2-7, with a tentative D call TRBD2 (6 bases). Trimming stripped 2 bases from V and 3 bases from J, with 17 bases between. The CDR3 runs 16 residues. CDR1 SGHDN and CDR2 FVKESK come from the germline V gene. The chain's CDR3 is CASSQLQGGPLYEQYF. In nucleotides, the CDR3 is TGTGCCAGCAGCCAACTTCAAGGAGGGCCTCTCTACGAGCAGTACTTC. The whole variable domain, filled in from reference TRBV14 and TRBJ2-7, reads EAGVTQFPSHSVIEKGQTVTLRCDPISGHDNLYWYRRVMGKEIKFLLHFVKESKQDESGMPNNRFLAERTGGTYSTLKVQPAELEDSGVYFCASSQLQGGPLYEQYFGPGTRLTVT.

This sequence joins TRBV28 and TRBJ2-7; 7 bases fit TRBD1. Germline-derived CDR1 and CDR2 are MDHEN and SYDVKM. This CDR3 comprises 16 residues. V was clipped by 3 bases and J by 2 bases; unmatched bases: 10. The CDR3 nucleotides read TGTGCCAGCAGTTTGGTTCCGGGACAGAGAACCTACGAGCAGTACTTC. This codes for CASSLVPGQRTYEQYF.

The rearrangement uses TRBV5-1 and TRBJ2-7, with D perhaps assigned TRBD1 or TRBD2 (5 bases each). The CDR3 runs to 15 residues. Germline values: CDR1 SGHRS, CDR2 YFSETQ. V was shortened by 0 bases and J by 0 bases, with 10 bases between the two germline ends. As DNA, the CDR3 is TGCGCCAGCAGCTTGGCCGGGACGGTCTCCTACGAGCAGTACTTC. Translated: CASSLAGTVSYEQYF.

This chain connects TRBV28 to TRBJ1-5; no reliable D call. This CDR3 has 17 amino acids. CDR1 MDHEN and CDR2 SYDVKM come from the germline V gene. V lost 6 bases to trimming and J lost 0 bases, with 18 bases between them. This CDR3 is CASRHGSALNSNQPQHF. DNA of the CDR3: TGTGCCAGCAGGCACGGGTCCGCTCTGAATAGCAATCAGCCCCAGCATTTT.

This chain connects TRBV5-1 to TRBJ1-4; 12 bases fit TRBD1. This CDR3 region has 16 residues. Germline V gives CDR1 SGHRS, CDR2 YFSETQ. J lost 6 bases, V lost 7 bases, and 10 bases had no gene match. In DNA form, the CDR3 reads TGCGCCAGCGCCGGGACAGGGGGCAGAAGGGATGAAAAACTGTTTTTT. Translation: CASAGTGGRRDEKLFF.

Only one count was recorded for this clone. The chain joins TRBV7-6 to TRBJ2-1; unclear D gene. The CDR3 length is 18 residues. Deletions cut 4 bases from V and 6 bases from J, with 25 bases between. From germline, CDR1 is SGHVS and CDR2 FNYEAQ. Here the CDR3 reads CASSSQISTWLNRNEQFF. CDR3 nucleotide sequence: TGTGCCAGCAGCTCTCAAATATCGACTTGGCTTAACCGCAATGAGCAGTTCTTC.

The chain uses TRBV27 and TRBJ2-7; D not resolved. The CDR3 sequence is 12 residues long. CDR1 is MNHEY, CDR2 SMNVEV, per germline (reference sequence). V was pared by 6 bases and J by 3 bases, with 9 bases between. CDR3 in amino acids: CASSSNFYEQYF. DNA of the CDR3: TGTGCCAGCAGCTCCAACTTCTACGAGCAGTACTTC.

This sequence joins TRBV28 and TRBJ2-4; maybe TRBD1 (6 bases). Germline CDR1 is MDHEN and CDR2 is SYDVKM. This CDR3 spans 14 amino acids. V shed 2 bases and J shed 10 bases, with 15 bases lying between them. The CDR3 DNA is TGTGCCAGCAGTTTAATCAACAGGGTAGCGATTCAGTACTTC. Amino acids: CASSLINRVAIQYF.

This clone was seen only once. V and J are TRBV6-5 and TRBJ2-7, with a tentative D call TRBD2 (6 bases). The CDR3 has 16 residues. V was pared by 4 bases and J by 1 base, with 17 bases between. CDR1 is MNHEY and CDR2 is SVGAGI in the germline V gene. The CDR3 sequence: CASSSPASDRSYEQYF. CDR3 DNA sequence: TGTGCCAGCAGTTCCCCCGCTAGCGACCGGTCCTACGAGCAGTACTTC.

Regarding this clone: Other DNA sequences within the sample encode an identical CDR3. The chain links TRBV5-1 to TRBJ2-2; the D gene is possibly TRBD1 (5 bases). CDR1 SGHRS and CDR2 YFSETQ come from the germline V gene. Trimming removed 4 bases at V and 2 bases at J, with 9 bases between. This CDR3 has 14 amino acids. CDR3: CASSQGRNTGELFF. The CDR3 bases are TGCGCCAGCAGCCAGGGAAGAAACACCGGGGAGCTGTTTTTT. Full variable domain (rest looked up from reference TRBV5-1 and TRBJ2-2): KAGVTQTPRYLIKTRGQQVTLSCSPISGHRSVSWYQQTPGQGLQFLFEYFSETQRNKGNFPGRFSGRQFSNSRSEMNVSTLELGDSALYLCASSQGRNTGELFFGEGSRLTVL.

A note on this clone: Additional DNA sequences in this sample encode the identical CDR3. V and J are TRBV9 and TRBJ1-2; no reliable D call. The V gene lost 0 bases and the J gene lost 2 bases, with 5 bases spanning the gap. Germline CDR1 is SGDLS and CDR2 is YYNGEE. The CDR3 spans 13 residues. The CDR3, as DNA: TGTGCCAGCAGCGTAGTACAGAACTATGGCTACACCTTC. Translating it yields CASSVVQNYGYTF.

This clone has a single count. The chain links TRBV28 to TRBJ2-1; D ambiguous. In germline, CDR1 is MDHEN, CDR2 SYDVKM. The CDR3 loop spans 15 amino acids. Trimming took 5 bases from V and 2 from J, leaving 13 bases between them. The CDR3 loop is CASSPRHLTYNEQFF. The CDR3 nucleotides are TGTGCCAGCAGTCCCAGACACCTAACCTACAATGAGCAGTTCTTC.